This T cell receptor (beta chain) comes out of a study of cytomegalovirus exposure and HLA in healthy donors (dated by TCRdb to about 2017). About the study as a whole: According to a later analysis, the 120 or so validation repertoires were produced on the same platform as the 666 repertoires of the first cohort. The aim of the study was to test whether cataloging public T cell receptors could identify signatures of past pathogen exposure. In addition to the first cohort of around 670 subjects, a separate validation cohort of approximately 120 different subjects was used. To predict cytomegalovirus infection status, the study combined high-throughput TCR immunosequencing, statistical association of individual TCRs with disease status, and machine learning. Study-level results and caveats: In a later analysis, TCRs clustered in the first cohort were found to also tend to co-occur in the approximately 110 validation repertoires, with 90% to 95% of cluster scores above 0. Cytomegalovirus status was reported to be diagnosed by the classifier with high specificity and sensitivity in both the original and validation cohorts. Most TCR sequences were observed very rarely across donors, whereas some public TCRs were present in many individuals. Three of the identified cytomegalovirus-associated TCR beta chains were confirmed in vitro to be specific for cytomegalovirus antigens. In the study, 150 to 200 TCR beta chains were listed as associated with cytomegalovirus. It was suggested by the authors that the approach could potentially be generalized to other disease states and immunological phenotypes. A later analysis had no HLA typing for the validation cohort, so co-occurrence there was scored across all 130 or so repertoires.

V lost 5 bases and J lost 5 bases, and the count of bases not matched to a germline gene is 5. The CDR3, cysteine through phenylalanine, is 15 amino acids long. This entry keeps only the CDR3 DNA: 45 bases, framed from base 1. The germline V gene (reference sequence) provides CDR1 MNHEY and CDR2 SMNVEV. The method was the immunoSEQ multiplex PCR assay. As for how the authors treated the data: A statistical classification framework was built for diagnosing cytomegalovirus status from the catalog of TCR beta chain sequences. This immuneACCESS table, as held by TCRdb, lists in-frame sequences with V and J called but not all clones. Of the missing ones, under half trace to an unresolved V gene in checked studies; the others have no known cause. D and trimming come from the DNA, and the V and J calls and clone size come from that table. The sample contains over 110,000 clones, approximately 85% of them found a single time. The leading ten clones occupy more than 1.4% of the sample.

Separate from the approximately 670-subject first cohort, the validation cohort of 95 to 150 subjects was the group to which the donors belonged. This clone appeared once. Its antigen is still unknown. The sample holds no much larger clone one base away, and base qualities are not on file. Sequencing was performed on PBMCs. The clonotype originates from a woman between 25 and 40 years old in good health and CMV-seronegative. The chain is assembled from TRBV27 and TRBJ2-1, with 11 bases aligning to TRBD2. The sequenced DNA: TGTGCCAGCAGTCCCGGGACTAGCGGTAACAATGAGCAGTTCTTC. The encoded protein is CASSPGTSGNNEQFF.